This T cell receptor beta chain was recorded in a study of graft-versus-host responses after intestinal transplantation. At the level of the study: Recipients were all induced with anti-thymocyte globulin, then given tacrolimus and steroids for roughly three years.

This clone was counted a few times. Its specificity is not known. Profiling relied on immunoSEQ multiplex PCR, and the TCRdb table lists in-frame clones only, not all of them. The sample consists of roughly 93,000 clones, over 85% of them appearing once. This sample comprised unstimulated CD8+ T cells sorted from spleen or lymph node cells, obtained before intestinal transplant. The clonotype comes from a human donor who received an intestinal transplant.

The CDR3 DNA sequence: TGCAGCGTTGAAGATCCACACAGAAGCTCCTACAATGAGCAGTTCTTC. Residues: CSVEDPHRSSYNEQFF. V and J are TRBV29-1 and TRBJ2-1; no firm D call. The CDR3 consists of 16 residues. Trimming took off 0 bases at V and 0 bases at J, with 12 bases between the two ends. Looked up from germline, CDR1 is SQVTM and CDR2 is ANQGSEA.